This T cell receptor beta chain was documented in a study of blood T cell repertoires in COVID-19. Study details: Italy, Spain and the United States were the sources of the convalescent and acute COVID-19 samples. From T cells, B-cell-depleted T cells, or PBMCs came the material, which was cDNA or gDNA.

The germline V gene has CDR1 SQVTM and CDR2 ANQGSEA. The CDR3 runs to 13 residues. J lost 5 bases, V lost 4 bases, and 5 bases had no gene match. Assay used: immunoSEQ multiplex PCR; TCRdb lists only in-frame clones, some missing. The sample includes 150,000 to 200,000 clones, 80% to 90% of them seen just once. The sample taken for sequencing was peripheral blood. The gene calls are TRBV29-1 and TRBJ1-1, with TRBD1 matching over 9 bases. The receptor's source is a man between 18 and 29 years old with active or convalescent COVID-19. The CDR3 sequence: CSVGQGVKTEAFF. The CDR3 DNA sequence: TGCAGCGTTGGACAGGGGGTAAAAACTGAAGCTTTCTTT.